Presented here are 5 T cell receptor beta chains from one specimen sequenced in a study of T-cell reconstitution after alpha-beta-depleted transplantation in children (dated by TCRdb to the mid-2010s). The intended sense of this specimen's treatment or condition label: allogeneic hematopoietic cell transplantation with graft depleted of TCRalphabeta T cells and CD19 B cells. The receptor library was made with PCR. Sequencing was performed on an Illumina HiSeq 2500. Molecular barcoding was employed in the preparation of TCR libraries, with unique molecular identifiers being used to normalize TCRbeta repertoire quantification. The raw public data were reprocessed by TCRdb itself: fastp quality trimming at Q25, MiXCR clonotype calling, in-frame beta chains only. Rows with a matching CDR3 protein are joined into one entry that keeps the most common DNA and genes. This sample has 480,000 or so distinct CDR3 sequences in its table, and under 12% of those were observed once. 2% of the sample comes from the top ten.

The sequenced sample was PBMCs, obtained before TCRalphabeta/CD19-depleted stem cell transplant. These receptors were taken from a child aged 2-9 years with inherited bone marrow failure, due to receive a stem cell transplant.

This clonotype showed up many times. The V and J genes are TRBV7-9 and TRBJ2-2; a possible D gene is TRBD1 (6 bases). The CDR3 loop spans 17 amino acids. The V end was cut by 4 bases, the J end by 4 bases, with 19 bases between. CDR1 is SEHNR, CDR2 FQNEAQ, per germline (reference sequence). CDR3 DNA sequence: TGTGCCAGCAGCTCGGTCTTAAGGGGGATAGGCACCGGGGAGCTGTTTTTT. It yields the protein CASSSVLRGIGTGELFF.

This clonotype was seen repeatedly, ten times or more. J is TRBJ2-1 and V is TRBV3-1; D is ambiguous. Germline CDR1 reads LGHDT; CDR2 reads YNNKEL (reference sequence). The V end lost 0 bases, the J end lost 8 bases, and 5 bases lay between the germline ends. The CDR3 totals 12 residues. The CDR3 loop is CASSQDGDEQFF. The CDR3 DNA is TGTGCCAGCAGCCAAGATGGAGATGAGCAGTTCTTC.

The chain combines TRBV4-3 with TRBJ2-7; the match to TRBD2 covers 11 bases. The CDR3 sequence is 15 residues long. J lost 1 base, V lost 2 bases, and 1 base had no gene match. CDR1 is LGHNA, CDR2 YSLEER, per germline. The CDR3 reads CASSQRLAGSYEQYF. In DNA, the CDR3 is TGCGCCAGCAGCCAACGACTAGCGGGGTCCTACGAGCAGTACTTC.

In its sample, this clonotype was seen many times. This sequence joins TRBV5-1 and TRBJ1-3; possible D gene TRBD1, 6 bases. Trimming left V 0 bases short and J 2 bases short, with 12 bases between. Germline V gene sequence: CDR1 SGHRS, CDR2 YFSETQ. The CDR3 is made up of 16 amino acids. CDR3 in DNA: TGCGCCAGCAGCTTGGCCCCCACAGGGACTGGAAACACCATATATTTT. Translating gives CASSLAPTGTGNTIYF.

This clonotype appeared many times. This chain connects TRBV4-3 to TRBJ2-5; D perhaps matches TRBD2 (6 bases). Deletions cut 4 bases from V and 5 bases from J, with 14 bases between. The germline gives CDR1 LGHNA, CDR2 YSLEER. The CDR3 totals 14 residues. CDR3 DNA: TGCGCCAGCAGCCCCAGCCGGGGGTGGGAGACCCAGTACTTC. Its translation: CASSPSRGWETQYF.